Detailed here is one T cell receptor beta chain. The record originates from a study of PD-1 and CTLA-4 blockade in melanoma. The data were produced by immunoSEQ multiplex PCR, yet TCRdb's version contains in-frame clones alone and is incomplete. The table has around 31,000 clones, roughly 90% seen once. Germline V CDR1 and CDR2: LGHDT, YNNKEL (reference sequence). The ends lost 3 bases at V and 5 bases at J; junction bases unmatched: 15. The CDR3 length is 19 residues. This TCR was recovered from a human donor with melanoma. V usage is TRBV3-1 (or the pseudogene TRBV3-2) and J usage is TRBJ2-2, with 10 bases lining up with TRBD2. The sequencing used CD8+ T cells from peripheral blood, collected from a patient given anti-PD-1 treatment. In DNA, the CDR3 is TGTGCCAGCAGCCAGTCCTCCATTCTAGCGGGGGCTGATACCGGGGAGCTGTTTTTT. It yields the protein CASSQSSILAGADTGELFF.